The 4 T cell receptor beta chains below come from one sample, sequenced in a study of CD8+ T cells in alopecia areata (dated 2018 in TCRdb). Libraries were built with the immunoSEQ multiplex PCR assay. For TCR sequencing, RNA was extracted from every sample and reverse transcribed into cDNA to serve as template. As stored in TCRdb, this immuneACCESS dataset retains in-frame rearrangements with V and J assigned. A fraction of the clones does not appear; measured against another copy, unresolved V genes explain less than half of the discrepancy, and the remainder lacks a known reason. This sample holds 150,000 to 200,000 clones; 59% were observed only once. Around 15% of the sample is taken by the ten largest. In the paper's terms, the time point label means: baseline before oral tofacitinib. Here the sequenced sample was CD4+ T cells sorted from blood, taken at week 0. All receptors come from a human donor with alopecia areata.

The chain has TRBV6-1 and TRBJ1-2; tentative D call: TRBD1 (5 bases). Trimming took 5 bases from V and 4 from J, leaving 14 bases between them. This CDR3 has 14 residues. Germline lookup yields CDR1 MNHNS and CDR2 SASEGT. Written as DNA, the CDR3 is TGTGCCAGCAGTTCCTCCCCGGGACCCTATGGCTACACCTTC. Translated: CASSSSPGPYGYTF.

The chain employs TRBV5-1 and TRBJ1-1; D may be TRBD1 (5 bases). Germline CDR1 is SGHRS and CDR2 is YFSETQ. Trimming removed 1 base from V and 6 bases from J, with 13 bases in between. The CDR3 totals 14 residues. CDR3 sequence (DNA): TGCGCCAGCAGCTTGTCTTACGGGGGAGCTGAAGCTTTCTTT. Amino acids: CASSLSYGGAEAFF.

The chain employs TRBV7-8 and TRBJ1-5; D is perhaps TRBD1 (6 bases). Germline-derived CDR1 and CDR2 are SGHVS and FQNEAQ. The germline V and J ends were trimmed by 0 bases and 2 bases, with 8 bases remaining between them. This CDR3 region has 15 residues. This CDR3 is CASSLAPGGNQPQHF. As DNA, the CDR3 is TGTGCCAGCAGCTTAGCACCAGGGGGCAATCAGCCCCAGCATTTT.

V is TRBV4-2 and J is TRBJ1-5; D is unclear. The CDR3 is 16 residues long. V dropped 3 bases and J dropped 4 bases, with 16 bases sitting between them. Germline V CDR1 and CDR2: LGHNA, YNFKEQ. CDR3 in DNA: TGTGCCAGCAGCCAGGCAGGAGGGATGGGAAATCAGCCCCAGCATTTT. It specifies CASSQAGGMGNQPQHF.